This TCR beta chain came from a study of cytomegalovirus exposure and HLA in healthy donors. It was with 60 Vbeta and 13 Jbeta primers that the PCR ran. Sequencing was performed with immunoSEQ multiplex PCR; in TCRdb, only in-frame clones are kept and a portion is missing. The sample carries roughly 160,000 clones, over 60% recorded once. Overall study findings and caveats: Presence/absence analyses rested on an assumption that sequencing depth was roughly uniform across donors. At a 0.05 false discovery rate, a later analysis found some 17,000 TCR beta sequences to be associated with HLA alleles.

Germline V CDR1 and CDR2: SGHRS, YFSETQ. The CDR3 is 18 amino acids. The germline V and J ends were trimmed by 4 bases and 0 bases, with 20 bases remaining between them. Note on this clone: Its antigen is not identified.

The TCR comes from a woman aged 25 to 39 in good health and CMV-seronegative. The sample consisted of PBMCs. The chain links TRBV5-1 to TRBJ1-3, with unresolved D. The DNA for the CDR3 is TGCGCCAGCAGCCCCCTCGGGTCACCTGCGAGCTCTGGAAACACCATATATTTT. Amino acids: CASSPLGSPASSGNTIYF.